Below, 13 T cell receptor beta chains from the same sample are listed, as sequenced in a study of shared clonotypes between healthy human individuals (dated by TCRdb to 2020 to 2022). Library preparation used the immunoSEQ multiplex PCR assay. As stored in TCRdb, this immuneACCESS dataset retains in-frame rearrangements with V and J assigned. A fraction of the clones does not appear; measured against another copy, unresolved V genes explain less than half of the discrepancy, and the remainder lacks a known reason. Present in this sample are a few million clones, more than 80% of which were seen just once. Under 0.45% of the sample comes from the top ten. Sequencing was performed on naive CD4+ T cells from PBMCs. The cell subset or site label for this specimen denotes: CD45RA+ positively selected. The receptors were gathered from a man aged 18 to 29 in good health. Some clones in this sample may be carry-over from other donors' samples.

The chain recombines TRBV9 with TRBJ1-2, with D uncertain. The germline V gene encodes CDR1 SGDLS and CDR2 YYNGEE. V lost 0 bases, J lost 8 bases, and 11 bases lay in between. The CDR3 is 13 amino acids. Written as DNA, the CDR3 is TGTGCCAGCAGCGTAGGCGGGGATGAAGGCTACACCTTC. Translation: CASSVGGDEGYTF.

CDR3 sequence: CASSLYLARRATQYF. For the CDR3, the DNA is TGTGCCAGCAGTTTATACCTAGCGCGGCGAGCTACGCAGTATTTT. The chain recombines TRBV28 with TRBJ2-3; D is perhaps TRBD2 (6 bases). CDR3 length equals 15 residues. Germline values: CDR1 MDHEN, CDR2 SYDVKM. The V end was cut by 1 base, the J end by 8 bases, with 16 bases between.

J is TRBJ2-1 and V is TRBV4-3; D is unclear. This CDR3 is 15 amino acids long. The V end was cut by 1 base, the J end by 3 bases, with 10 bases between. Looked up from germline, CDR1 is LGHNA and CDR2 is YSLEER. CDR3 sequence: CASSQGKGLYNEQFF. The CDR3 DNA sequence: TGCGCCAGCAGCCAAGGAAAGGGTCTCTACAATGAGCAGTTCTTC.

The chain is built from TRBV27 and TRBJ2-7; D possibly corresponds to TRBD2 (5 bases). CDR1 is MNHEY and CDR2 is SMNVEV in the germline V gene (reference sequence). V was trimmed by 5 bases and J by 2 bases, leaving 13 bases between them. This CDR3 has 14 residues. This CDR3 reads CASSTRLPTYEQYF. The CDR3 DNA is TGTGCCAGCAGTACAAGACTACCAACCTACGAGCAGTACTTC.

This chain joins TRBV6-6 and TRBJ1-3, with D unresolved. The germline V gene encodes CDR1 MNHNY and CDR2 SVGAGI (reference sequence). CDR3 size: 12 residues. Trimming cost V 6 bases and J 4 bases, with 7 bases left between them. The CDR3 DNA reads TGTGCCAGCAGATCCACAGGAAACACCATATATTTT. This gives the protein CASRSTGNTIYF.

The chain joins TRBV19 to TRBJ2-7; D may be TRBD2 (5 bases). CDR1 and CDR2 (germline): LNHDA, SQIVND (reference sequence). The length of the CDR3 is 15 residues. V was cut by 5 bases and J by 4 bases, with 18 bases left in between. CDR3 region: CASSRSGGPRYEQYF. DNA for the CDR3: TGTGCCAGTAGTCGGAGCGGTGGACCGAGATACGAGCAGTACTTC.

The chain recombines TRBV6-5 with TRBJ1-1; TRBD1 aligns across 7 bases. Trimming took 2 bases from V and 4 from J; bases not matched to a gene: 10. Looked up from germline, CDR1 is MNHEY and CDR2 is SVGAGI. The CDR3 totals 16 residues. This CDR3 is CASSYPRQGWGTEAFF. CDR3 coding DNA: TGTGCCAGCAGTTACCCTAGACAGGGTTGGGGCACTGAAGCTTTCTTT.

In its sample, this clone was seen once. This chain joins TRBV6-5 and TRBJ2-5, with 8 bases that match TRBD2. Per germline, CDR1 MNHEY and CDR2 SVGAGI. The CDR3 is 15 residues long. V was clipped by 6 bases and J by 5 bases; unmatched bases: 11. The DNA of the CDR3 is TGTGCCAGCAGCTCCCGGGACGGGAGGGGGGAGACCCAGTACTTC. Translated: CASSSRDGRGETQYF.

The chain uses TRBV5-4 and TRBJ2-3, with unresolved D. The CDR3 contains 14 residues. The germline V and J ends were trimmed by 6 bases and 0 bases, with 11 bases remaining between them. The germline gives CDR1 SGHNT, CDR2 YYREEE (reference sequence). The CDR3 DNA follows: TGTGCCAGCAAGGATAGGGTGAGCACAGATACGCAGTATTTT. This sequence encodes CASKDRVSTDTQYF.

This chain links TRBV11-3 with TRBJ1-1; the D is unclear. V lost 3 bases, J lost 6 bases, and 8 bases lay in between. CDR3 length equals 12 residues. Germline assignment: CDR1 SGHNT and CDR2 YENEEA. The CDR3 sequence: CASSFGGAEAFF. As DNA, the CDR3 is TGTGCCAGCAGCTTCGGCGGCGCTGAAGCTTTCTTT.

The chain links TRBV7-2 to TRBJ2-2; 7 bases align to TRBD1. Germline loops: CDR1 SGHTA, CDR2 FQGNSA. This CDR3 spans 18 amino acids. V lost 3 bases and J lost 5; bases outside the gene matches: 15. The CDR3 loop is CASSFDSPRTGRTGELFF. CDR3 bases: TGTGCCAGCAGCTTCGATAGCCCCCGGACAGGAAGGACCGGGGAGCTGTTTTTT. Complete variable domain (other parts from reference TRBV7-2 and TRBJ2-2): GAGVSQSPSNKVTEKGKDVELRCDPISGHTALYWYRQSLGQGLEFLIYFQGNSAPDKSGLPSDRFSAERTGGSVSTLTIQRTQQEDSAVYLCASSFDSPRTGRTGELFFGEGSRLTVL.

This chain uses TRBV10-1 with TRBJ2-2; 8 bases line up with TRBD1. CDR3 length: 14 amino acids. Germline V gene data show CDR1 as WNHNN and CDR2 as SYGVQD (reference sequence). V was clipped by 5 bases and J by 4 bases; unmatched bases: 3. CDR3 region: CASSPTGVTGELFF. DNA for the CDR3: TGCGCCAGCAGTCCGACAGGGGTCACCGGGGAGCTGTTTTTT.

V gene TRBV5-1 combines with J gene TRBJ2-1; D might be TRBD2 (5 bases). The CDR3 spans 15 residues. Trimming took 0 bases from V and 4 from J, leaving 11 bases between them. Germline lookup yields CDR1 SGHRS and CDR2 YFSETQ. CDR3 sequence: CASSLEASRYNEQFF. DNA for the CDR3: TGCGCCAGCAGCTTGGAGGCTAGCCGTTACAATGAGCAGTTCTTC.